The present entry profiles one T cell receptor (beta chain) with its context. Antigen specificity is unknown. Each CD8+ T cell subset was sorted in triplicate, 250,000 to 300,000 cells each. These data belong to a study of CXCR3-negative and CXCR3-positive naive CD8 T cells. As for the study in general: About 140 million TRB reads were obtained overall (about 1.5 +/- 0.3 million per library).

Whole-study results and caveats: Both naive subsets had comparably high diversity; memory CD8+ cells much lower. For naive cells, CXCR3-negative and CXCR3-positive subsets had similar TRBV-TRBJ usage; for memory cells, usage differed.

Preparation of TRB cDNA libraries relied on 5' RACE carrying UMI labels. Following a re-call of the 5' RACE reads, TCRdb has one entry per CDR3 protein and lacks DNA. The sample features roughly 48,000 distinct CDR3 sequences, with around 16% in its top ten. CDR1 is MDHEN and CDR2 is SYDVKM in the germline V gene. This CDR3 spans 14 amino acids. The rearrangement uses TRBV28 and TRBJ2-7; the D call of TRBD1 rests on TCRdb alone, since no DNA is present to check it. What was sequenced was memory CD8+ T cells from blood. The receptor was derived from a human donor in good health. Some clones in this sample may be carry-over from other donors' samples. This CDR3 is CASTSGQGPYEQYF.